The 19 T cell receptor beta chains in this list originate from one sample, sequenced in a study of a mutant IDH1 vaccine in newly diagnosed glioma. Clones were sequenced by immunoSEQ multiplex PCR, and TCRdb holds only the in-frame ones, with some missing. The profile shows around 32,000 clones, 65% to 85% of them singletons. The antigens these receptors bind are not known. As to time point: week 35, safety follow-up. The investigators gave 300 ug of mutant IDH1 20-mer peptide in each vaccine dose, together with topical imiquimod. The sequenced sample was PBMCs, obtained from a glioma patient whose treatment included an IDH1 peptide vaccine. The source is a woman aged 25 to 45 with glioma. Some clones in this sample may be carry-over from other donors' samples.

This rearrangement joins TRBV7-8 to TRBJ1-1; D gene unclear. The CDR3 is 16 amino acids. The V end was cut by 7 bases, the J end by 2 bases, with 20 bases between. The germline gives CDR1 SGHVS, CDR2 FQNEAQ. In nucleotides, the CDR3 is TGTGCCAGCACCCCCCGATGGTTTGGGGATAACACTGAAGCTTTCTTT. Translation gives CASTPRWFGDNTEAFF.

V is TRBV28 and J is TRBJ2-4, with unresolved D. The V gene's germline CDR1 is MDHEN and CDR2 SYDVKM. The ends were cut back, 4 bases at V and 1 base at J, with 11 bases in the middle. This CDR3 is built from 15 residues. As DNA, the CDR3 is TGTGCCAGCAGTTCTTCCACGAAGGCCAAAAACATTCAGTACTTC. It specifies CASSSSTKAKNIQYF.

This chain connects TRBV11-2 to TRBJ2-5, with D uncertain. V lost 0 bases and J 10 bases, leaving 12 bases between the germline ends. CDR1 is SGHAT and CDR2 is FQNNGV in the germline V gene. CDR3 length equals 13 residues. The CDR3 is CASSLDRDQVQYF. The CDR3, as DNA: TGTGCCAGCAGCTTAGACAGAGACCAGGTCCAGTACTTC. Filled out from reference TRBV11-2 and TRBJ2-5, the complete variable domain reads EAGVAQSPRYKIIEKRQSVAFWCNPISGHATLYWYQQILGQGPKLLIQFQNNGVVDDSQLPKDRFSAERLKGVDSTLKIQPAKLEDSAVYLCASSLDRDQVQYFGPGTRLLVL.

In DNA, the CDR3 is TGTGCCAGCAGCTACGGTGGCTCCAGGGCGATCCTAGGCAATCAGCCCCAGCATTTT. The encoded protein is CASSYGGSRAILGNQPQHF. The chain recombines TRBV7-9 with TRBJ1-5, with a tentative D call TRBD1 (5 bases). Looked up from germline, CDR1 is SEHNR and CDR2 is FQNEAQ (reference sequence). Trimming stripped 4 bases from V and 2 bases from J, with 24 bases between. CDR3 length equals 19 residues.

In DNA form, the CDR3 reads TGCGCCAGCAGCCAAGTTTTTGGGACCTACGAGCAGTACTTC. Translating gives CASSQVFGTYEQYF. The chain links TRBV4-1 to TRBJ2-7; D call uncertain. The CDR3 extends over 14 amino acids. With 1 base removed from V and 2 bases from J, the gap between germline ends came to 9 bases. From germline, CDR1 is MGHRA and CDR2 YSYEKL.

The V gene is TRBV7-2, the J gene TRBJ2-1, with 8 bases fitting TRBD2. The CDR3 is 17 amino acids. Germline V gene sequence: CDR1 SGHTA, CDR2 FQGNSA. V shed 0 bases and J 6 bases; nucleotides not matched to a gene: 10. CDR3 sequence: CASSLAPRLAGSNEQFF. In nucleotides, the CDR3 is TGTGCCAGCAGCTTAGCCCCACGTCTAGCGGGTTCCAATGAGCAGTTCTTC.

The chain carries TRBV5-6 and TRBJ2-1, with D perhaps being TRBD1 or TRBD2 (6 bases each). Germline V gene data show CDR1 as SGHDT and CDR2 as YYEEEE. This CDR3 contains 17 residues. V lost 5 bases, J lost 7 bases, and 25 bases lay in between. DNA for the CDR3: TGTGCCAGCAGGGCGACGTGGAGGGGGACCCCTGAAAATGAGCAGTTCTTC. The encoded protein is CASRATWRGTPENEQFF.

The CDR3 sequence is CSVAGPSSYEQYF. The CDR3 nucleotides read TGCAGCGTTGCGGGACCCAGCTCCTACGAGCAGTACTTC. The chain is built from TRBV29-1 and TRBJ2-7, with D perhaps matching TRBD1 or TRBD2 (5 bases each). Between the trimmed V and J ends, which lost 4 bases and 0 bases, there was a span of 10 bases. The germline V gene encodes CDR1 SQVTM and CDR2 ANQGSEA. The CDR3 runs 13 residues.

This chain connects TRBV6-4 to TRBJ2-3; 9 positions agree with TRBD1. CDR1 is MRHNA and CDR2 is SNTAGT in the germline V gene. J gave up 1 base and V 8 bases, and 7 bases lay outside the gene matches. The CDR3 runs to 15 residues. The CDR3 DNA reads as TGTGCCAGCTCTAGGACAGGGGTCGGCACAGATACGCAGTATTTT. Amino acid sequence: CASSRTGVGTDTQYF.

Relative to its sample, this clone is medium-sized. The chain recombines TRBV28 with TRBJ1-1; D is ambiguous. The V and J ends lost 3 bases and 0 bases respectively, with 8 bases between them. The CDR3 is made up of 14 amino acids. CDR1 MDHEN and CDR2 SYDVKM come from the germline V gene. CDR3 loop: CASSFQNMNTEAFF. Written as DNA, the CDR3 is TGTGCCAGCAGTTTTCAGAACATGAACACTGAAGCTTTCTTT.

The chain recombines TRBV10-2 with TRBJ2-1; TRBD2 agrees at 8 bases. The CDR3 length is 13 residues. V lost 7 bases, J lost 10 bases, and 9 bases stayed unmatched. Germline V CDR1 and CDR2: WSHSY, SAAADI. The CDR3 sequence: CASKVAGQGEQFF. In DNA, the CDR3 is TGCGCCAGCAAGGTAGCGGGACAAGGAGAGCAGTTCTTC.

This chain uses TRBV11-2 with TRBJ2-7; maybe TRBD2 (6 bases). From germline, CDR1 is SGHAT and CDR2 FQNNGV. This CDR3 has 16 amino acids. Trimming shortened V by 0 bases and J by 2 bases, and 14 bases separated the two germline ends. CDR3 residues: CASSLEVGTLTYEQYF. CDR3 sequence (DNA): TGTGCCAGCAGCTTAGAGGTTGGGACTCTAACCTACGAGCAGTACTTC.

This clone has more than one count but fewer than ten. This chain links TRBV6-6 with TRBJ2-7; TRBD2 agrees at 7 bases. Germline CDR1 is MNHNY and CDR2 is SVGAGI (reference sequence). V gave up 3 bases and J gave up 6 bases; unmatched junction bases: 8. The CDR3 sequence is 14 residues long. In DNA form, the CDR3 reads TGTGCCAGCAGTTATGCGGCGGGAGAGACCGAGCAGTACTTC. It codes for CASSYAAGETEQYF.

This chain's CDR3 is CSVRGPDTQYF. As DNA, the CDR3 is TGCAGCGTCCGAGGGCCTGATACGCAGTATTTT. The chain recombines TRBV29-1 with TRBJ2-3; D is perhaps TRBD2 (5 bases). CDR3 length: 11 residues. The germline gives CDR1 SQVTM, CDR2 ANQGSEA. Trimming removed 6 bases at V and 6 bases at J, with 10 bases between.

The chain couples TRBV2 to TRBJ2-5; maybe TRBD1 (6 bases). Trimming cost V 7 bases and J 5 bases, with 14 bases left between them. This CDR3 has 13 residues. Per the germline V gene, CDR1 is SNHLY and CDR2 is FYNNEI. The CDR3 here is CASKPGQFETQYF. The CDR3, as DNA: TGTGCCAGCAAGCCGGGACAATTTGAGACCCAGTACTTC.

The chain couples TRBV6-5 to TRBJ2-7, with D perhaps assigned TRBD1 or TRBD2 (5 bases each). The CDR3 consists of 13 residues. Germline V gene sequence: CDR1 MNHEY, CDR2 SVGAGI. Trimming shortened V by 6 bases and J by 3 bases, and 12 bases separated the two germline ends. Here the CDR3 reads CASRRDRFYEQYF. The CDR3 nucleotides are TGTGCCAGCAGAAGGGACCGTTTCTACGAGCAGTACTTC.

In its sample, this clone was seen once. This rearrangement joins TRBV5-1 to TRBJ1-2, with a possible D match to TRBD1 (6 bases). The V gene lost 4 bases and the J gene lost 4 bases, with 20 bases spanning the gap. This CDR3 comprises 16 residues. The germline V gene has CDR1 SGHRS and CDR2 YFSETQ. The CDR3 DNA is TGCGCCAGCAGCCCCGCGTCCGGACAGCGGCCCTATGGCTACACCTTC. As protein: CASSPASGQRPYGYTF. Based on the CDR3 plus reference TRBV5-1 and TRBJ1-2, the full variable domain is KAGVTQTPRYLIKTRGQQVTLSCSPISGHRSVSWYQQTPGQGLQFLFEYFSETQRNKGNFPGRFSGRQFSNSRSEMNVSTLELGDSALYLCASSPASGQRPYGYTFGSGTRLTVV.

The J gene is TRBJ2-3, the V gene TRBV10-3, with a possible D match to TRBD2 (5 bases). Germline CDR1 reads ENHRY; CDR2 reads SYGVKD. The CDR3 covers 13 residues. Trimming removed 0 bases at V and 6 bases at J, with 7 bases between. This chain's CDR3 is CAISESRGDTQYF. The CDR3 nucleotides read TGTGCCATCAGTGAGTCGAGAGGGGATACGCAGTATTTT.

The chain uses TRBV19 and TRBJ2-5, with 11 bases aligning to TRBD2. Germline-derived CDR1 and CDR2 are LNHDA and SQIVND (reference sequence). The CDR3 runs to 14 residues. The V segment lost 8 bases and the J segment 4 bases; nucleotides outside the gene matches: 6. The CDR3 reads CASVSGRVGETQYF. The CDR3 DNA sequence: TGTGCCAGTGTTAGCGGGAGGGTCGGAGAGACCCAGTACTTC.